The TCR beta chain under discussion was sequenced for a study of blood T cell repertoires in COVID-19. On the study more broadly: Acute and convalescent COVID-19 samples came from the United States, Italy and Spain. Sample material is recorded as cDNA or gDNA derived from T cells, B-cell-depleted T cells, or PBMCs.

Trimming removed 3 bases from V and 0 bases from J, with 18 bases in between. Germline CDR1 reads LNHDA; CDR2 reads SQIVND (reference sequence). The CDR3 is 18 residues long. As originally analysed: Counts of nucleated cells, estimated from reference gene primer amplification, were obtained. Using immunoSEQ multiplex PCR, the repertoire was profiled, and TCRdb retains in-frame clones only, with some absent. That table gives V, J and clone size, and the DNA gave D and trimming. The sample records more than 35,000 clones, 78% being singletons. The rearrangement joins TRBV19 to TRBJ1-5; maybe TRBD1 (6 bases). The TCR originated in an older man with acute or convalescent COVID-19. Sequenced: peripheral blood. In nucleotides, the CDR3 is TGTGCCAGTAGTATGAAAGACAGCGACAGGACTAGCAATCAGCCCCAGCATTTT. It codes for CASSMKDSDRTSNQPQHF.